The entry below gives a single T cell receptor (beta chain) sequence along with its context. The antigen is unknown. The data were taken from a study of identical twins. Points from the study as a whole: When twins shared out-of-frame alpha sequences, those sequences had excess low generation probability. Clonotypes of the beta chain that were abundant in cord blood carried fewer insertions (memory repertoires showed none).

Everyone who donated was a healthy Caucasian. Each CDR3 protein is one row after TCRdb ran MiXCR on the 5' RACE reads. The sample has 1.5 million to 2 million distinct CDR3 sequences; roughly 35% are singletons. The CDR3 length is 17 residues. V lost 3 bases and J lost 7, with 22 bases in between. This sequence joins TRBV12-3 or TRBV12-4 and TRBJ2-1, with D perhaps TRBD1 or TRBD2 (6 bases each). Input material: cord blood. The TCR sequence derives from a newborn girl in good health. CDR3 sequence: CASSLWARGLLPNEQFF. In nucleotides, the CDR3 is TGTGCCAGCAGTTTGTGGGCCCGGGGGCTCCTACCTAATGAGCAGTTCTTC.